This TCR beta chain is drawn from a study of resident and recirculating memory T cells in vitiligo. Study-wide points: No single dominant TCR clone appeared; lesion clonality varied. TCR sequences were not conserved across biopsy sites or patients.

Stable vitiligo meant no lesion change over the previous 6 months. Patients had to be free of confetti depigmentation, indicating active vitiligo. A remark on this clone: Its antigen is not known.

This CDR3 has 16 amino acids. Trimming took 1 base from V and 5 from J; bases not matched to a gene: 9. CDR1 and CDR2 from the germline V gene are GTSNPN and SVGIG (reference sequence). Assay used: immunoSEQ multiplex PCR; TCRdb lists only in-frame clones, some missing. The sample has 75,000 to 85,000 clones; about 90% are singletons. The TCR was taken from a male donor with vitiligo. The sequencing input was blood. The V gene is TRBV30, the J gene TRBJ1-5, with 9 bases lining up with TRBD1. The CDR3 region is CAWSGPGQGSDQPQHF. The DNA of the CDR3 is TGTGCCTGGAGTGGGCCGGGACAGGGCAGTGATCAGCCCCAGCATTTT.